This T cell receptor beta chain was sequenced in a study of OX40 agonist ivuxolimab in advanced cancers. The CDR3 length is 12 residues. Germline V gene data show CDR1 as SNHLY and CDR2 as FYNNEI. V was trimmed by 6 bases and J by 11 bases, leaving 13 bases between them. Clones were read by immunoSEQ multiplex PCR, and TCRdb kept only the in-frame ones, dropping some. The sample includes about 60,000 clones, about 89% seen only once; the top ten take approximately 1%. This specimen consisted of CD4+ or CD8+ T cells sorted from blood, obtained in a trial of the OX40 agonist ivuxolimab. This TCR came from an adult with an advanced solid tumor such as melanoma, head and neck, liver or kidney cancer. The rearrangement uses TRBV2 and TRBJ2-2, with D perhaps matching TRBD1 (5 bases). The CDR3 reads CASRPLGVELFF. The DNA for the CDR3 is TGTGCCAGCAGGCCCTTAGGGGTTGAGCTGTTTTTT. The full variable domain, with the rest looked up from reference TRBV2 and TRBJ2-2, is EPEVTQTPSHQVTQMGQEVILRCVPISNHLYFYWYRQILGQKVEFLVSFYNNEISEKSEIFDDQFSVERPDGSNFTLKIRSTKLEDSAMYFCASRPLGVELFFGEGSRLTVL.